This is a list of T cell receptor beta chains from one sample in a study of molecular identifiers for immune sequencing clone quantification. TCRdb redid the calling of the PCR reads with MiXCR, one entry per CDR3 protein. The sample holds tens of thousands of distinct CDR3 sequences, over 20% seen once. The sample taken for sequencing was naive CD8+ T cells from blood, with Jurkat cell RNA spiked in. Receptors originate from a human donor in good health. Some libraries in this study had Jurkat cell RNA spiked in. CDR3s include the opening cysteine and the closing phenylalanine or tryptophan. D genes are given only for firm matches.

TRBV7-9,TRBJ1-3,.,CASSSTRVTQKMLAAGNTIYF
TRBV6-6,TRBJ2-5,TRBD2,CASSYSLRGGHETQYF
TRBV7-8,TRBJ1-1,.,CASSFGTGTEAFF
TRBV4-1,TRBJ2-1,.,CASSQDRGLAQEQFF
TRBV7-2,TRBJ2-7,.,CASSFPQGGSRVLGEQYF
TRBV16,TRBJ2-1,.,CASGQSRGYNEQFF
TRBV9,TRBJ1-1,.,CASSPGGSMAFF
TRBV6-5,TRBJ2-2,.,CASTKVPRNTGELFF
TRBV9,TRBJ2-1,.,CASSMLDEQFF
TRBV4-1,TRBJ2-5,TRBD2,CASSPGVAGFQETQYF
TRBV29-1,TRBJ1-1,.,CSGDGLNTEAFF
TRBV27,TRBJ2-7,TRBD2,CASSGLAGYEQYF
TRBV6-2/TRBV6-3,TRBJ1-5,.,CASSYGRGEIRQPQHF
TRBV19,TRBJ1-1,.,CASSAGASAFF
TRBV20-1,TRBJ2-7,.,CSASGTESSYEQYF
TRBV11-2,TRBJ2-1,TRBD1,CASGFRDREGEQFF
TRBV2,TRBJ2-7,.,CASRRDPSHF
TRBV28,TRBJ1-1,TRBD1,CASSRPDRGLSEAFF